Each of the 5 T cell receptor beta chains below was sequenced from the same sample in a study of T cells expressing NK-cell markers. With the 5' RACE reads reprocessed, TCRdb shows one record per CDR3 protein and no DNA. The sample data list 350,000 to 450,000 distinct CDR3 sequences. The specimen sequenced was blood T cells: a sorted CD56 or NKG2C T cell subset, CD4+ or CD8+ T cells, or bulk PBMC T cells (not recorded which). These receptors were taken from a man aged 18-70 years in good health.

The rearrangement uses TRBV5-5 and TRBJ2-5; TCRdb designates TRBD1, a call that cannot be tested without DNA. This CDR3 has 17 residues. Germline V gives CDR1 SGHKS, CDR2 YYEKEE (reference sequence). The CDR3 reads CASSLSFGAAGAETQYF.

V gene TRBV15 combines with J gene TRBJ2-1. The CDR3 is 16 amino acids. The germline V gene has CDR1 LNHNV and CDR2 YYDKDF (reference sequence). The CDR3 sequence is CATSSRKPFSDNEQFF.

The rearrangement uses TRBV3-1 and TRBJ2-2; without DNA, the TCRdb call of TRBD1 cannot be checked. Germline V gene lookup returns CDR1 LGHDT and CDR2 YNNKEL (reference sequence). This CDR3 is 16 amino acids long. The chain's CDR3 is CASSRQSGGVAGELFF.

The chain is built from TRBV5-1 and TRBJ2-1; without DNA, the TCRdb call of TRBD2 cannot be checked. The CDR3 runs to 15 residues. Per germline, CDR1 SGHRS and CDR2 YFSETQ. The CDR3 sequence: CASRFSGGRVGEQFF. Looking up the rest from reference TRBV5-1 and TRBJ2-1 gives the full variable domain: KAGVTQTPRYLIKTRGQQVTLSCSPISGHRSVSWYQQTPGQGLQFLFEYFSETQRNKGNFPGRFSGRQFSNSRSEMNVSTLELGDSALYLCASRFSGGRVGEQFFGPGTRLTVL.

The chain couples TRBV5-1 to TRBJ1-3; TCRdb designates TRBD1, a call that cannot be tested without DNA. Germline V gives CDR1 SGHRS, CDR2 YFSETQ. CDR3 length: 15 residues. This CDR3 is CASSILGGQDNTIYF.